Following are 26 T cell receptor beta chains from one sample sequenced in a study of cytomegalovirus exposure and HLA in healthy donors. Some clones are missing from TCRdb's copy, which holds only in-frame ones; the method was immunoSEQ multiplex PCR. The sample contains some 250,000 clones, roughly 88% of which appear only once. Input material: PBMCs. The receptors here all came from a woman aged 30 to 39 in good health and CMV-seronegative.

This chain links TRBV10-2 with TRBJ2-1; 8 bases fit TRBD1. The CDR3 is made up of 12 amino acids. V trimming: 9 bases; J trimming: 7 bases; junction bases outside the gene matches: 5. Germline V lookup: CDR1 WSHSY, CDR2 SAAADI. The CDR3 sequence: CASGTGMNEQFF. CDR3 nucleotides: TGCGCCAGTGGGACAGGTATGAATGAGCAGTTCTTC.

The genes are TRBV5-6 and TRBJ2-7; 8 bases are shared with TRBD2. The CDR3 is 16 residues long. J was trimmed by 2 bases and V by 4 bases; bases with no gene match: 11. Germline V gene lookup returns CDR1 SGHDT and CDR2 YYEEEE. The CDR3 is CASSVGFTSGTYEQYF. CDR3 nucleotide sequence: TGTGCCAGCAGCGTTGGGTTCACTAGCGGTACCTACGAGCAGTACTTC.

The chain uses TRBV6-5 and TRBJ1-2; D perhaps matches TRBD1 (5 bases). Germline values: CDR1 MNHEY, CDR2 SVGAGI. This CDR3 contains 16 residues. The V end was cut by 2 bases, the J end by 3 bases, with 16 bases between. As DNA, the CDR3 is TGTGCCAGCAGTTACGACAGCTCCGGAGGGTACTATGGCTACACCTTC. It specifies CASSYDSSGGYYGYTF.

CDR3 coding DNA: TGTGCCAGCAGCCGTGGACAGTTTAGCAATCAGCCCCAGCATTTT. Residues: CASSRGQFSNQPQHF. The chain joins TRBV5-8 to TRBJ1-5, with D perhaps TRBD1 (6 bases). CDR3 length: 15 residues. Germline CDR1 is SGHTS and CDR2 is YDEGEE. V was shortened by 4 bases and J by 0 bases, with 11 bases between the two germline ends. The whole variable domain, remainder taken from reference TRBV5-8 and TRBJ1-5, is EAGVTQSPTHLIKTRGQQATLRCSPISGHTSVYWYQQALGLGLQFLLWYDEGEERNRGNFPPRFSGRQFPNYSSELNVNALELEDSALYLCASSRGQFSNQPQHFGDGTRLSIL.

The V gene is TRBV19, the J gene TRBJ1-5; TRBD1 agrees at 9 bases. The J segment lost 4 bases and the V segment lost 4 bases, leaving 5 bases of the junction unmatched. CDR3 length: 15 amino acids. Germline loops: CDR1 LNHDA, CDR2 SQIVND (reference sequence). CDR3 loop: CASSTGTGLNQPQHF. Here the CDR3 DNA reads TGTGCCAGTAGTACCGGGACAGGGTTAAATCAGCCCCAGCATTTT.

The rearrangement joins TRBV6-5 to TRBJ1-1; TRBD1 aligns across 8 bases. CDR1 is MNHEY and CDR2 is SVGAGI in the germline V gene. Trimming removed 0 bases from V and 11 bases from J; junction bases left unmatched: 2. This CDR3 is built from 12 residues. DNA of the CDR3: TGTGCCAGCAGTTACTCGACAGGGGCTGCTTTCTTT. Its protein is CASSYSTGAAFF.

CDR3 sequence reads: CASSERVAEYNEQFF. CDR3 nucleotide sequence: TGTGCCAGCAGTGAAAGAGTAGCGGAGTACAATGAGCAGTTCTTC. The V gene is TRBV6-1, the J gene TRBJ2-1; TRBD2 is a possible D gene (6 bases). The CDR3 sequence is 15 residues long. Per germline, CDR1 MNHNS and CDR2 SASEGT. Trimming cost V 2 bases and J 4 bases, with 12 bases left between them.

The V call is TRBV9, the J call TRBJ2-7; 7 nucleotides line up with TRBD1. V lost 3 bases and J lost 6; bases outside the gene matches: 3. The CDR3 is 12 amino acids. Per germline, CDR1 SGDLS and CDR2 YYNGEE. As DNA, the CDR3 is TGTGCCAGCAGCGGACAGGGTAGCGAGCAGTACTTC. Amino acids: CASSGQGSEQYF.

CDR3 loop: CSAYRVTEAFF. CDR3 nucleotide sequence: TGCAGTGCTTACAGGGTCACTGAAGCTTTCTTT. This chain connects TRBV20-1 to TRBJ1-1, with D possibly matching TRBD1 (6 bases). Trimming left V 5 bases short and J 4 bases short, with 8 bases between. Germline-derived CDR1 and CDR2 are DFQATT and SNEGSKA (reference sequence). The CDR3 length is 11 residues.

V is TRBV27 and J is TRBJ2-2; TRBD2 matches 9 bases. The CDR3 runs 17 residues. With 6 bases clipped from V and 6 bases from J, the junction kept 14 bases outside the gene matches. Germline assignment: CDR1 MNHEY and CDR2 SMNVEV (reference sequence). In DNA, the CDR3 is TGTGCCAGCAGCCGCCTGGGGCGGGAGGGCCGAGCCGGGGAGCTGTTTTTT. Protein product: CASSRLGREGRAGELFF.

Details on this clone: The junction does not match germline at one end; this may be a read error. The sample contains more than one DNA sequence encoding this CDR3. The genes are TRBV27 and TRBJ1-2, with 10 nucleotides matching TRBD1. The germline gives CDR1 MNHEY, CDR2 SMNVEV (reference sequence). CDR3 length: 16 residues. For the CDR3, the DNA is TGTGCCAGCAGTCCGACAGGGGGCGCTTTTAACTATGGCTATACCTTC. It encodes CASSPTGGAFNYGYTF.

The CDR3 reads CASSQSRTGGGYTF. The CDR3 DNA is TGCGCCAGCAGTCAATCGAGGACAGGAGGTGGCTACACCTTC. The chain carries TRBV23-1 and TRBJ1-2; TRBD1 matches 7 bases. TRBV23-1 is classed as an ORF, of uncertain function. The V segment lost 0 bases and the J segment 7 bases; nucleotides outside the gene matches: 5. The CDR3 has 14 residues.

This clone has a single count. V is TRBV4-3 and J is TRBJ2-3; 12 nucleotides agree with TRBD2. The CDR3 is made up of 17 amino acids. The V gene end was trimmed by 1 base and the J gene end by 4 bases; junction bases not matched to a gene: 6. Germline V gives CDR1 LGHNA, CDR2 YSLEER. As DNA, the CDR3 is TGCGCCAGCAGCCAAGCTAGGACTAGCGGGAACGCAGATACGCAGTATTTT. Protein sequence: CASSQARTSGNADTQYF.

This clone occurred once. The rearrangement links TRBV4-2 to TRBJ2-3, with TRBD2 identical over 14 bases. This CDR3 region has 17 residues. Unmatched junction bases numbered 7, after V lost 5 bases and J lost 3 bases. Germline assignment: CDR1 LGHNA and CDR2 YNFKEQ. The CDR3 spells CASSTGTSGSWTDTQYF. The CDR3 nucleotides are TGTGCCAGCAGCACCGGGACTAGCGGGAGTTGGACAGATACGCAGTATTTT.

V and J are TRBV5-5 and TRBJ1-5; TRBD1 agrees at 7 bases. The germline V gene has CDR1 SGHKS and CDR2 YYEKEE (reference sequence). The CDR3 covers 16 residues. J was trimmed by 3 bases and V by 0 bases; bases with no gene match: 6. The CDR3: CASSLGVTGLNQPQHF. CDR3 in DNA: TGTGCCAGCAGCTTGGGGGTGACAGGGCTCAATCAGCCCCAGCATTTT.

V and J are TRBV28 and TRBJ2-3; D is possibly TRBD2 (5 bases). This CDR3 spans 12 amino acids. Germline V gene data show CDR1 as MDHEN and CDR2 as SYDVKM. V gave up 3 bases and J gave up 6 bases, with 7 bases separating them. For the CDR3, the DNA is TGTGCCAGCAGTTTCTCGGGGGATACGCAGTATTTT. As protein: CASSFSGDTQYF.

The V call is TRBV28, the J call TRBJ1-4, with 7 bases aligning to TRBD1. The CDR3 is 17 amino acids. CDR1 and CDR2 (germline): MDHEN, SYDVKM. Trimming cost V 5 bases and J 0 bases; bases outside gene matches: 9. The CDR3 reads CASSPPGTDATNEKLFF. The CDR3 nucleotides read TGTGCCAGCAGTCCCCCAGGGACAGATGCAACTAATGAAAAACTGTTTTTT.

This clone was seen once. V and J are TRBV11-2 and TRBJ1-3, with TRBD1 matching over 8 bases. The CDR3 contains 16 residues. The J segment lost 0 bases and the V segment lost 4 bases, leaving 5 bases of the junction unmatched. Germline V gene sequence: CDR1 SGHAT, CDR2 FQNNGV. CDR3: CASSSYRGSSGNTIYF. In nucleotides, the CDR3 is TGTGCCAGCAGCTCTTACAGGGGGTCCTCTGGAAACACCATATATTTT.

This clone was picked up one time. V gene TRBV7-2 combines with J gene TRBJ1-2; 9 bases line up with TRBD1. Germline CDR1 is SGHTA and CDR2 is FQGNSA. V lost 4 bases to trimming and J lost 4 bases; unmatched junction nucleotides: 4. The CDR3 contains 14 residues. CDR3 DNA: TGTGCCAGCAGCTCATCGACAGGGGGCTATGGCTACACCTTC. Its protein is CASSSSTGGYGYTF.

The chain combines TRBV25-1 with TRBJ2-1, with D perhaps matching TRBD2 (6 bases). Per germline, CDR1 MGHDK and CDR2 SYGVNS. The length of the CDR3 is 13 residues. V gave up 11 bases and J gave up 9 bases, with 20 bases separating them. In DNA, the CDR3 is TGTGCCTCTACACCCCCCCAGCGGGTTGAGCAGTTCTTC. Protein product: CASTPPQRVEQFF.

The CDR3 bases are TGTGCCAGTAGTGTTCCGGGACCCGGCAATCAGCCCCAGCATTTT. Translated, it gives CASSVPGPGNQPQHF. The rearrangement joins TRBV19 to TRBJ1-5, with a weak D call TRBD1 (5 bases). Trimming removed 5 bases at V and 2 bases at J, with 13 bases between. CDR3 length: 15 amino acids. Germline lookup yields CDR1 LNHDA and CDR2 SQIVND (reference sequence).

The V gene is TRBV29-1, the J gene TRBJ1-1; TRBD1 aligns across 9 bases. The CDR3 has 13 amino acids. The V gene end was trimmed by 3 bases and the J gene end by 5 bases; junction bases not matched to a gene: 4. Germline CDR1 reads SQVTM; CDR2 reads ANQGSEA. The CDR3 sequence: CSVEGQGWTEAFF. In nucleotides, the CDR3 is TGCAGCGTTGAGGGACAGGGATGGACTGAAGCTTTCTTT. The full variable domain, rest sourced from reference TRBV29-1 and TRBJ1-1, is SAVISQKPSRDICQRGTSLTIQCQVDSQVTMMFWYRQQPGQSLTLIATANQGSEATYESGFVIDKFPISRPNLTFSTLTVSNMSPEDSSIYLCSVEGQGWTEAFFGQGTRLTVV.

This chain joins TRBV5-4 and TRBJ2-3; 10 nucleotides align to TRBD2. CDR3 length: 15 residues. Germline V lookup: CDR1 SGHNT, CDR2 YYREEE (reference sequence). V shed 5 bases, J shed 4 bases, and the junction held 7 bases outside the gene matches. The CDR3 DNA sequence: TGTGCCAGCAGTCCTAGCGGGAGTGGGGCAGATACGCAGTATTTT. Encoded protein: CASSPSGSGADTQYF. The full variable domain, rest sourced from reference TRBV5-4 and TRBJ2-3, is ETGVTQSPTHLIKTRGQQVTLRCSSQSGHNTVSWYQQALGQGPQFIFQYYREEENGRGNFPPRFSGLQFPNYSSELNVNALELDDSALYLCASSPSGSGADTQYFGPGTRLTVL.

This chain joins TRBV28 and TRBJ1-4; D is unresolved. V was trimmed by 5 bases and J by 3 bases, leaving 19 bases between them. Germline CDR1 and CDR2: MDHEN and SYDVKM. CDR3 length: 17 residues. The CDR3 nucleotides are TGTGCCAGCAGTCTCATTAAGTACAGCTTCTCTAATGAAAAACTGTTTTTT. This gives the protein CASSLIKYSFSNEKLFF. Full variable domain (outside the CDR3, taken from reference TRBV28 and TRBJ1-4): DVKVTQSSRYLVKRTGEKVFLECVQDMDHENMFWYRQDPGLGLRLIYFSYDVKMKEKGDIPEGYSVSREKKERFSLILESASTNQTSMYLCASSLIKYSFSNEKLFFGSGTQLSVL.

J is TRBJ1-2 and V is TRBV6-1; D is unclear. The CDR3 has 13 residues. Germline lookup yields CDR1 MNHNS and CDR2 SASEGT. The germline V and J ends were trimmed by 2 bases and 6 bases, with 10 bases remaining between them. CDR3 bases: TGTGCCAGCAGTGAACTAGGGTTTGATGGCTACACCTTC. This codes for CASSELGFDGYTF.

The rearrangement joins TRBV29-1 to TRBJ2-2; TRBD2 matches at 8 bases. Germline V gene lookup returns CDR1 SQVTM and CDR2 ANQGSEA. V dropped 5 bases and J dropped 7; count of bases not matched to a gene: 9. This CDR3 comprises 14 residues. DNA of the CDR3: TGCAGCGTTTTGGGTAGCGGGACTATCGGGGAGCTGTTTTTT. This encodes CSVLGSGTIGELFF.